One sample yielded the 19 T cell receptor beta chains listed below, sequenced in a study of CXCR3-negative and CXCR3-positive naive CD8 T cells (dated by TCRdb to between 2018 and 2020). Sequencing relied on a NextSeq 550. The Human TCR Profiling Kit (MiLaboratory) was used to prepare UMI-labeled 5' RACE TRB cDNA libraries. The reads were reprocessed in TCRdb, with one entry per CDR3 protein sequence and no accompanying DNA. The table of this sample itemizes 100,000 to 150,000 distinct CDR3 sequences. The ten largest clones capture 0.49% of the sample. The sample consisted of naive CXCR3- CD8+ T cells from blood. Read against the paper, the sample's cell subset or site label means: CD45RO-CCR7+CD27+CD95- naive CD8+ T cells lacking CXCR3 (TNR3-). These TCRs come from a human donor in good health. Some clones in this sample may be carry-over from other donors' samples.

The chain employs TRBV28 and TRBJ2-7. CDR1 and CDR2 from the germline V gene are MDHEN and SYDVKM. The CDR3 covers 13 residues. CDR3 protein: CASSKRSRYEQYF.

The rearrangement links TRBV7-2 to TRBJ1-6. This CDR3 region has 16 residues. Germline values: CDR1 SGHTA, CDR2 FQGNSA. This chain's CDR3 is CASSLVEGFYNSPLHF.

This rearrangement joins TRBV3-1 to TRBJ1-1; there is no DNA to check the TCRdb D call of TRBD1. The germline gives CDR1 LGHDT, CDR2 YNNKEL (reference sequence). The CDR3 contains 14 residues. CDR3 residues: CASSQERQGIEAFF. The full variable domain, its missing parts supplied by reference TRBV3-1 and TRBJ1-1, is DTAVSQTPKYLVTQMGNDKSIKCEQNLGHDTMYWYKQDSKKFLKIMFSYNNKELIINETVPNRFSPKSPDKAHLNLHINSLELGDSAVYFCASSQERQGIEAFFGQGTRLTVV.

The V and J genes are TRBV20-1 and TRBJ2-7; there is no DNA to check the TCRdb D call of TRBD1. The CDR3 runs to 14 residues. CDR1 and CDR2 (germline): DFQATT, SNEGSKA (reference sequence). CDR3 in amino acids: CSASGGGDLDEQYF.

This chain uses TRBV12-3 or TRBV12-4 with TRBJ2-1. The length of the CDR3 is 14 residues. The CDR3 loop is CASSLGSYYNEQFF.

The chain recombines TRBV15 with TRBJ2-7. CDR1 LNHNV and CDR2 YYDKDF come from the germline V gene (reference sequence). This CDR3 is built from 12 residues. This CDR3 is CATSRENGEQYF.

Here the CDR3 reads CASSPLSPVGTDTQYF. The chain links TRBV7-9 to TRBJ2-3; TCRdb designates TRBD2, a call that cannot be tested without DNA. CDR3 length: 16 residues. From germline, CDR1 is SEHNR and CDR2 FQNEAQ (reference sequence).

This rearrangement joins TRBV2 to TRBJ2-7. This CDR3 has 12 amino acids. Germline CDR1 reads SNHLY; CDR2 reads FYNNEI. The CDR3 spells CASSERSYEQYF.

The genes are TRBV5-1 and TRBJ2-7. Germline loops: CDR1 SGHRS, CDR2 YFSETQ. CDR3 length equals 14 residues. The CDR3 region is CASSLRQGSYEQYF.

The chain links TRBV7-9 to TRBJ2-1; absent DNA, TCRdb's TRBD1 call cannot be checked. The V gene's germline CDR1 is SEHNR and CDR2 FQNEAQ (reference sequence). The CDR3 extends over 14 amino acids. CDR3 sequence: CASSLGGRNNEQFF.

The chain joins TRBV20-1 to TRBJ2-2; the D call of TRBD2 rests on TCRdb alone, since no DNA is present to check it. CDR1 is DFQATT and CDR2 is SNEGSKA in the germline V gene (reference sequence). There are 15 residues in the CDR3. The CDR3 sequence is CSARLAGSETGELFF.

The rearrangement uses TRBV3-1 and TRBJ2-7; TCRdb's D call, TRBD1, is unchecked because there is no DNA. CDR3 size: 16 residues. The germline V gene encodes CDR1 LGHDT and CDR2 YNNKEL (reference sequence). The CDR3 region is CASSERMAGGFYEQYF.

The gene calls are TRBV5-1 and TRBJ1-1; TCRdb outputs TRBD1, but without DNA this stays unchecked. Germline CDR1 is SGHRS and CDR2 is YFSETQ. The CDR3 runs to 15 residues. This CDR3 reads CASSPTRQGETEAFF.

The genes are TRBV28 and TRBJ1-3; TCRdb's D call, TRBD1, is unchecked because there is no DNA. Germline loops: CDR1 MDHEN, CDR2 SYDVKM. This CDR3 is 16 amino acids long. The CDR3 sequence: CASSLSGIGSGNTIYF.

The chain uses TRBV29-1 and TRBJ2-1; TCRdb selects TRBD2, and the lack of DNA leaves this call unchecked. Germline loops: CDR1 SQVTM, CDR2 ANQGSEA. The CDR3 covers 15 residues. The CDR3 is CSDSAAPAPYNEQFF.

V is TRBV2 and J is TRBJ2-7. The CDR3 runs to 12 residues. CDR1 and CDR2 from the germline V gene are SNHLY and FYNNEI. CDR3 sequence reads: CASRDGFYEQYF. The complete variable domain, with remaining parts taken from reference TRBV2 and TRBJ2-7, reads EPEVTQTPSHQVTQMGQEVILRCVPISNHLYFYWYRQILGQKVEFLVSFYNNEISEKSEIFDDQFSVERPDGSNFTLKIRSTKLEDSAMYFCASRDGFYEQYFGPGTRLTVT.

The chain has TRBV12-3 or TRBV12-4 and TRBJ2-7; TCRdb outputs TRBD2, but without DNA this stays unchecked. This CDR3 is 12 amino acids long. CDR3 in amino acids: CASPLPTYEQYF.

The chain has TRBV29-1 and TRBJ2-7; the TCRdb call, TRBD2, lacks DNA for checking. This CDR3 region has 13 residues. Germline CDR1 and CDR2: SQVTM and ANQGSEA. CDR3 in amino acids: CSVEGLAGEEQYF.

This chain uses TRBV7-9 with TRBJ1-2; TCRdb lists TRBD1, though no DNA is available to test this call. The CDR3 contains 15 residues. The germline gives CDR1 SEHNR, CDR2 FQNEAQ (reference sequence). The chain's CDR3 is CASSEGHREGYGYTF.